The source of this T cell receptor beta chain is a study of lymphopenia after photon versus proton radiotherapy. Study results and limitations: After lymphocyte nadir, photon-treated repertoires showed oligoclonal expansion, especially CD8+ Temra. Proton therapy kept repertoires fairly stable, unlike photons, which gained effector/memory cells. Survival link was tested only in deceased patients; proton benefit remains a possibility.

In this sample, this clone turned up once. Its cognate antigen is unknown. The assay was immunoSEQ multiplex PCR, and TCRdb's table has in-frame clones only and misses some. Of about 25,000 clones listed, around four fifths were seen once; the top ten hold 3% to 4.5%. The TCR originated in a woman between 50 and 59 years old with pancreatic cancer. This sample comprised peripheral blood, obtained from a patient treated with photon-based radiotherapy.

CDR3 nucleotide sequence: TGTGCCACCAGCAGAGATGGCAGGGGGCTTGGCAATGAGCAGTTCTTC. Amino acids: CATSRDGRGLGNEQFF. The V gene is TRBV15, the J gene TRBJ2-1; 8 bases match TRBD1. Per germline, CDR1 LNHNV and CDR2 YYDKDF (reference sequence). The CDR3 contains 16 residues. The ends lost 0 bases at V and 6 bases at J; junction bases unmatched: 7.